This T cell receptor (beta chain) was sequenced during a study of blood T cells in healthy people across ages. Study observations and caveats: Changes in expanded clonotypes were possibly confounded, as the CMV status of donors was unknown. Compared with aged donors, long-lived donors showed fewer expanded clones, suggesting selection.

Germline V lookup: CDR1 SGHTA, CDR2 FQGNSA. The CDR3 runs to 14 residues. V dropped 5 bases and J dropped 5 bases, with 15 bases sitting between them. Concerning this clonotype: Its antigen is not known.

Next came a second PCR, run for about 6 to 12 cycles, which used a sample-barcoded 5' primer along with a J-beta primer mix. Per sample, CDR3-containing paired-end reads numbered at least 2.5 million. TCRdb analysed the 5' RACE reads with MiXCR anew, one entry per CDR3 protein. The data contain about 600,000 distinct CDR3 sequences, around 50% of them singletons. This receptor was taken from a man older than 75 in good health. The chain is built from TRBV7-2 and TRBJ2-5, with a weak D call TRBD2 (5 bases). The sample comprised blood. CDR3 DNA sequence: TGTGCCAGCAGCACTCGGACTCGAGGGGAGACCCAGTACTTC. It encodes CASSTRTRGETQYF.